The rows below give T cell receptor beta chains drawn from one sample of a study of regulatory T cells in long-lasting Graves disease. TCRdb called the multiplex PCR reads again in MiXCR, with one record for every CDR3 protein. Of around 500,000 distinct CDR3 sequences detected, around 15% appear once; the ten largest clones hold 25%. The same sample was also used in a study of T cells in Graves' hyperthyroidism and ophthalmopathy.

This sample comprised peripheral blood mononuclear cells (PBMCs), obtained at new diagnosis, from a patient treated with antithyroid drugs. These receptors originate from a woman aged 35-60 years with Graves disease. Each CDR3 is given with its conserved first and last residue. A D gene is named only where the DNA matches it firmly. The size of a clone is reported for some rows only, either as once, few or many, or as a class for expanded clones.

>TRBV18|many|-|TRBJ1-1
TGTGCCAGCTCCTCCAACAGGCACACTGAAGCTTTCTTT
CASSSNRHTEAFF
>TRBV5-8|many|-|TRBJ1-1
TGTGCCAGCAGTCCGGGAGCTGTAACTGAAGCTTTCTTT
CASSPGAVTEAFF
>TRBV12-3/TRBV12-4|many|-|TRBJ1-1
TGTGCCAGCAGTGCCCAGGACGGGAACACTGAAGCTTTCTTT
CASSAQDGNTEAFF
>TRBV3-1|many|-|TRBJ2-3
TGTGCCAGCAGCCGACAGGTTAGCACAGATACGCAGTATTTT
CASSRQVSTDTQYF
>TRBV29-1|many|-|TRBJ2-3
TGCAGCGCTCTGGACGGCACAGATACGCAGTATTTT
CSALDGTDTQYF
>TRBV20-1|many|TRBD2|TRBJ2-2
TGCAGTGCTAGTGGGCCTGGGACTAGCGGGGGGGCTCCCGGGGAGCTGTTTTTT
CSASGPGTSGGAPGELFF
>TRBV6-1|few|-|TRBJ1-5
TGTGCCAGCAGAAGTAGTACAGGGCGCAATCAGCCCCAGCATTTT
CASRSSTGRNQPQHF
>TRBV12-5|many|TRBD1|TRBJ1-4
TGTGCTAGTGGTGCCCGGGACAGCTCACGGAAACTGTTTTTT
CASGARDSSRKLFF
>TRBV10-3|-|TRBD2|TRBJ2-1
TGTGCCATCAGAGAGACTAGCGGGGGGCGGGATGAGCAGTTCTTC
CAIRETSGGRDEQFF
>TRBV5-6|-|TRBD1|TRBJ2-7
TGTGCCAGCAGCTCCCAGGGGGTTTCCTACGAGCAGTACTTC
CASSSQGVSYEQYF
>TRBV28|many|-|TRBJ2-1
TGTGCCAGCAGTCTAACGAGAAGGGTGACAAATGAGCAGTTCTTC
CASSLTRRVTNEQFF
>TRBV12-5|-|-|TRBJ1-3
TGTGCTAGTGGTGGGCCGCTGAGCTCTGGAAACACCATATATTTT
CASGGPLSSGNTIYF
>TRBV6-1|many|-|TRBJ1-1
TGTGCCAGCAGTGACAGTTTTTCGATCCCAAACACTGAAGCTTTCTTT
CASSDSFSIPNTEAFF
>TRBV19|many|-|TRBJ1-1
TGTGCCAGTAGTTCAGTGAGCGACACTGAAGCTTTCTTT
CASSSVSDTEAFF
>TRBV7-9|-|-|TRBJ2-2
TGTGCCAGCAGCTGGGGCCTGGGGAGGACCGGGGAGCTGTTTTTT
CASSWGLGRTGELFF
>TRBV12-5|many|-|TRBJ2-7
TGTGCTAGTGGTCAACCCCAGGGTTTGGGATCGGAAGAGCAGTACTTC
CASGQPQGLGSEEQYF
>TRBV11-2|few|-|TRBJ2-7
TGTGCCAGCAGCCAGGACATGGACAGCTCCTACGAGCAGTACTTC
CASSQDMDSSYEQYF
>TRBV27|few|-|TRBJ2-7
TGTGCCAGCAAATTCCGGCAGCGCTCCTACGAGCAGTACTTC
CASKFRQRSYEQYF
>TRBV12-3/TRBV12-4|-|-|TRBJ2-3
TGTGCCAGCAGTTTAGCGAATCTGGGCCCGGAGGCAGATACGCAGTATTTT
CASSLANLGPEADTQYF
>TRBV10-3|-|TRBD1|TRBJ2-3
TGTGCCATCAGCAGCAACGGACAGGGGCGCACAGATACGCAGTATTTT
CAISSNGQGRTDTQYF
>TRBV20-1|few|-|TRBJ2-7
TGCAGTGCTAGGCCCCCGAGGGGGATCGGTCCCGAGCAGTACTTC
CSARPPRGIGPEQYF
>TRBV7-9|-|TRBD2|TRBJ2-3
TGTGCCAGCAGCTTAGGACTAGCGGAGAACACAGATACGCAGTATTTT
CASSLGLAENTDTQYF
>TRBV28|-|TRBD1|TRBJ1-6
TGTGCCAGCAGTCAACAGACAGGGGTCCGATCACCCCTCCACTTT
CASSQQTGVRSPLHF
>TRBV13|many|-|TRBJ1-2
TGTGCCAGCAGGCATCCCCGGGATGGCTACACCTTC
CASRHPRDGYTF
>TRBV28|-|-|TRBJ2-3
TGTGCCAGCAGTTTACCGGGAGCTAGTGCAGATACGCAGTATTTT
CASSLPGASADTQYF
>TRBV6-1|many|-|TRBJ1-5
TGTGCCAGCAGTGACACTGACAGGAGCAATCAGCCCCAGCATTTT
CASSDTDRSNQPQHF
>TRBV11-3|-|TRBD2|TRBJ2-1
TGTGCCAGCAGCTTAGTTGGCCGGCGGGGGAGCTCCTACAATGAGCAGTTCTTC
CASSLVGRRGSSYNEQFF
>TRBV5-1|many|-|TRBJ2-1
TGCGCCAGCAGCCAGGACGGGACATCCTACAATGAGCAGTTCTTC
CASSQDGTSYNEQFF
>TRBV7-8|many|-|TRBJ1-5
TGTGCCAGCAGCTTAGGGGGGACGGGGGGGGCTAATCAGCCCCAGCATTTT
CASSLGGTGGANQPQHF
>TRBV19|many|-|TRBJ1-2
TGTGCCAGTAGCTACGCTGCGAAGGGTGGCTACACCTTC
CASSYAAKGGYTF
>TRBV7-3|-|-|TRBJ2-2
TGTGCCAGCAGCCCAGGGGTGGGCACCGGGGAGCTGTTTTTT
CASSPGVGTGELFF
>TRBV12-3/TRBV12-4|-|-|TRBJ2-1
TGTGCCAGCAGCCGGTGGACAGCCGTCAATGAGCAGTTCTTC
CASSRWTAVNEQFF
>TRBV11-1|many|-|TRBJ1-5
TGTGCCAGCAGCTTATGGGTGAAGGCCCATCAGCCCCAGCATTTT
CASSLWVKAHQPQHF
>TRBV9|-|-|TRBJ1-4
TGTGCCAGCAGCGTGACAGGAAGAACGGAAAAACTGTTTTTT
CASSVTGRTEKLFF
>TRBV18|-|-|TRBJ2-7
TGTGCCAGCTCACCACCGGGCAGGTCCGGGTCCTACGAGCAGTACTTC
CASSPPGRSGSYEQYF
>TRBV5-4|-|-|TRBJ2-2
TGTGCCAGCAGCGACTCGGACCTCGCAACGAACACCGGGGAGCTGTTTTTT
CASSDSDLATNTGELFF
>TRBV5-1|-|-|TRBJ1-1
TGCGCCAGCAGCTCGTCCCCGGGACTCCACACTGAAGCTTTCTTT
CASSSSPGLHTEAFF
>TRBV29-1|-|-|TRBJ1-2
TGCAGCGTGAAGGGTGTTTGGGGAAATGGCTACACCTTC
CSVKGVWGNGYTF
>TRBV2|few|-|TRBJ1-5
TGTGCCAGCTTCCCGGAGCGGAGTTCCGGGCAGCCCCAGCATTTT
CASFPERSSGQPQHF
>TRBV12-3/TRBV12-4|-|-|TRBJ1-5
TGTGCCAGCAGTCCTCTGACAGTGGGCAATCAGCCCCAGCATTTT
CASSPLTVGNQPQHF
>TRBV4-1|-|-|TRBJ2-3
TGCGCCAGCAGCCAAGAGGGGGCGGGTGGGCCAGATACGCAGTATTTT
CASSQEGAGGPDTQYF
>TRBV6-2/TRBV6-3|-|-|TRBJ1-1
TGTGCCAGCAGCCTACAGGGAAGTGGGAACACTGAAGCTTTCTTT
CASSLQGSGNTEAFF
>TRBV20-1|-|-|TRBJ1-5
TGCAGTGCATGGGGCCAGAGCAATCAGCCCCAGCATTTT
CSAWGQSNQPQHF
>TRBV3-1|many|-|TRBJ1-1
TGTGCCAGCAGCCCGACCTTCGGTAACACTGAAGCTTTCTTT
CASSPTFGNTEAFF
>TRBV6-1|-|TRBD1|TRBJ2-1
TGTGCCAGCAGCCGGGACAGGGGGCTTAATGAGCAGTTCTTC
CASSRDRGLNEQFF
>TRBV28|many|-|TRBJ2-1
TGTGCCAGCACAACAGTAATTGGGGAGCAGTTCTTC
CASTTVIGEQFF
>TRBV5-1|-|TRBD1|TRBJ1-2
TGCGCCAGCAGCTTGGCCGGTGGCAGGGGGCAGGATGGCTACACCTTC
CASSLAGGRGQDGYTF
>TRBV7-2|-|TRBD1|TRBJ1-5
TGTGCCAGCAGCCCGATGGACAGGGGGGCAGGTCAGCCCCAGCATTTT
CASSPMDRGAGQPQHF